Reported below is one T cell receptor (beta chain). The CDR3 covers 15 residues. Per the germline V gene, CDR1 is SGHRS and CDR2 is YFSETQ. Germline trimming cut 7 bases from V and 1 base from J; bases unmatched to any gene: 8. In the study's own analysis: Reference gene primer amplification in the assay estimated nucleated cell counts. Libraries were prepared by immunoSEQ multiplex PCR; TCRdb keeps only in-frame clonotypes and omits some of them. That table furnishes V, J and clone size, whereas the DNA furnished D and trimming. The sample shows tens of thousands of clones, about 77% of them seen only once. This specimen comes from a study of blood T cell repertoires in COVID-19. The overall study: Samples taken during acute and convalescent COVID-19 were collected in the United States, Italy and Spain. PBMCs, B-cell-depleted T cells, or T cells were the source of the cDNA or gDNA that made up the material.

This TCR was recovered from a human donor in a cohort sampled during active COVID-19. Sequencing was carried out using peripheral blood. The chain carries TRBV5-1 and TRBJ2-7; 10 nucleotides agree with TRBD1. The CDR3 protein is CASPAWTGGSYEQYF. Written as DNA, the CDR3 is TGCGCCAGCCCGGCTTGGACAGGGGGTTCCTACGAGCAGTACTTC.